This entry lists 9 T cell receptor beta chains sequenced from one sample in a study of blood T cell repertoires in COVID-19. Libraries were prepared by immunoSEQ multiplex PCR; TCRdb keeps only in-frame clonotypes and omits some of them. The repertoire includes roughly 30,000 clones, 80% to 85% of them detected once, and approximately 9.4% sits in the top ten. The sample comprised peripheral blood. Receptor source: an older man with active COVID-19.

The chain recombines TRBV21-1 with TRBJ2-5; no DNA check was done on the table's D call, TRBD1. TRBV21-1 is termed a pseudogene. The length of the CDR3 is 15 residues. DNA for the CDR3: TGTGCCAGCAGCACTTTTAGGGGATACCAAGAGACCCAGTACTTC. Translating gives CASSTFRGYQETQYF.

The chain employs TRBV5-4 and TRBJ2-5; 7 positions agree with TRBD2. CDR1 is SGHNT, CDR2 YYREEE, per germline (reference sequence). There are 14 residues in the CDR3. The junction had 5 bases not matched to a gene; V was cut back by 4 bases and J by 2 bases. CDR3 in amino acids: CASSPVAGQETQYF. The CDR3 nucleotides are TGTGCCAGCAGCCCCGTAGCGGGTCAAGAGACCCAGTACTTC.

This clone was detected a few times. The V gene is TRBV7-2, the J gene TRBJ2-7; the D gene is possibly TRBD2 (6 bases). The CDR3 consists of 14 residues. Germline CDR1 is SGHTA and CDR2 is FQGNSA. Trimming shortened V by 4 bases and J by 0 bases, and 10 bases separated the two germline ends. The CDR3 protein is CASSSGLNSYEQYF. The DNA of the CDR3 is TGTGCCAGCAGCTCGGGACTCAACTCCTACGAGCAGTACTTC.

The rearrangement joins TRBV30 to TRBJ2-7; D call uncertain. CDR1 is GTSNPN, CDR2 SVGIG, per germline (reference sequence). The CDR3 spans 13 residues. Trimming shortened V by 1 base and J by 3 bases, and 10 bases separated the two germline ends. CDR3 sequence reads: CAWSDGQIYEQYF. CDR3 sequence (DNA): TGTGCCTGGAGTGATGGGCAGATCTACGAGCAGTACTTC.

This chain uses TRBV6-6 with TRBJ1-1; tentative D call: TRBD1 (6 bases). The germline gives CDR1 MNHNY, CDR2 SVGAGI (reference sequence). The CDR3 extends over 14 amino acids. V gave up 5 bases and J gave up 1 base, with 11 bases separating them. The CDR3 is CASSPPDRNTEAFF. The CDR3 DNA follows: TGTGCCAGCAGTCCTCCGGACAGGAACACTGAAGCTTTCTTT.

A remark on this clone: The junction differs from germline at one of its ends, possibly a read error. The rearrangement joins TRBV7-9 to TRBJ2-7; 8 positions agree with TRBD1. This CDR3 is 12 amino acids long. Germline values: CDR1 SEHNR, CDR2 FQNEAQ (reference sequence). DNA of the CDR3: TGTGCCAGCAGCTTGGATCGGACAGGGCAGAGCTTC. Translating gives CASSLDRTGQSF.

V and J are TRBV5-1 and TRBJ2-1; 9 nucleotides match TRBD2. CDR1 is SGHRS, CDR2 YFSETQ, per germline. J gave up 6 bases and V 5 bases, and 6 bases lay outside the gene matches. CDR3 length equals 14 residues. CDR3 bases: TGCGCCAGCAGTAGCGGCGGGGGGGCCAATGAGCAGTTCTTC. Translating it yields CASSSGGGANEQFF.

The V call is TRBV30, the J call TRBJ1-4; D remains unclear. V was trimmed by 2 bases and J by 3 bases, leaving 16 bases between them. Per germline, CDR1 GTSNPN and CDR2 SVGIG (reference sequence). This CDR3 is built from 16 residues. CDR3 bases: TGTGCCTGGAGTTTAACGACATCCCGGTCTAATGAAAAACTGTTTTTT. Translation: CAWSLTTSRSNEKLFF.

The V call is TRBV6-5, the J call TRBJ1-2; perhaps TRBD1 as D (6 bases). The CDR3 is 14 amino acids. V lost 7 bases to trimming and J lost 0 bases, with 12 bases between them. CDR1 and CDR2 from the germline V gene are MNHEY and SVGAGI. DNA of the CDR3: TGTGCCAGCACACAGGGAGGGGCTAACTATGGCTACACCTTC. The encoded protein is CASTQGGANYGYTF.